This T cell receptor (beta chain) appears in the sequencing data of a study of T cells in localized non-small cell lung cancer. The germline gives CDR1 MDHEN, CDR2 SYDVKM. The V and J ends lost 5 bases and 5 bases respectively, with 18 bases between them. The CDR3 sequence is 16 residues long. This table comes from immunoSEQ multiplex PCR, and its TCRdb copy is limited to in-frame clones, with some not included. The table includes about 40,000 clones, around nine tenths detected once. Concerning this clone itself: The antigen remains undetermined.

Study-level results: A higher density of T cells in blood coincided with extended overall survival. Among the tissues sampled, uninvolved adjacent lung had the highest T cell clonality, above tumor. Adjacent lung tissue had a median around 50 of the top 100 clones found in the tumor.

The sequencing used PBMCs, collected before any cancer treatment. The sequence came from a woman aged 40 to 75 with stage II lung adenocarcinoma. The rearrangement uses TRBV28 and TRBJ2-2; D possibly corresponds to TRBD1 (6 bases). The CDR3 spells CASSLLGAGETGELFF. In DNA form, the CDR3 reads TGTGCCAGCAGTCTATTGGGGGCAGGGGAGACCGGGGAGCTGTTTTTT.